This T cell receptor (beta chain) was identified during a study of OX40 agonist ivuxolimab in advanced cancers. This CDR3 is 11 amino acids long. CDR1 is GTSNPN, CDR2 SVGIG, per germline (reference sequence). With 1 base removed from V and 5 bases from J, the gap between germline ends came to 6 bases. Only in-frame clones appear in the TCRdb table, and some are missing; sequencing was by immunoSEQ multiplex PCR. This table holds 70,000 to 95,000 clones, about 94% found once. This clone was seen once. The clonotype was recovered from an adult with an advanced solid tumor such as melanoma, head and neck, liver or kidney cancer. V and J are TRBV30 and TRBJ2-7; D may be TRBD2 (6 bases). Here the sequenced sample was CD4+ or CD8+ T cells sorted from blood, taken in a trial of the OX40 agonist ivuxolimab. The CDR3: CAWSGGNEQYF. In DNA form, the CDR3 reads TGTGCCTGGAGTGGCGGGAACGAGCAGTACTTC.